This T cell receptor beta chain is drawn from a study of blood T cell repertoires in COVID-19. This CDR3 has 18 residues. The germline gives CDR1 SGHRS, CDR2 YFSETQ. Germline trimming cut 4 bases from V and 0 bases from J; bases unmatched to any gene: 11. TCRdb keeps only in-frame clones here, not all; method: immunoSEQ multiplex PCR. The sample shows around 60,000 clones, approximately 80% of them seen only once. The TCR sequence derives from a man in his sixties with acute or convalescent COVID-19. The material sequenced was peripheral blood. The chain recombines TRBV5-1 with TRBJ2-3; 10 bases match TRBD2. The CDR3 region is CASSPALAGRPSTDTQYF. CDR3 DNA sequence: TGCGCCAGCAGCCCGGCACTAGCGGGGCGACCTAGCACAGATACGCAGTATTTT.